These T cell receptor beta chains were read from a single sample in a study of Ad26.COV2.S vaccination and SARS-CoV-2 variants. The data were produced by immunoSEQ multiplex PCR, yet TCRdb's version contains in-frame clones alone and is incomplete. This sample yields hundreds of thousands of clones, of which more than 80% are seen a single time; about 1.5% belongs to the top ten. Here the sequenced sample was peripheral blood, taken in a trial of Ad26.COV2.S vaccine versus placebo. All receptors come from a person aged 18-65 years who received the Ad26.COV2.S COVID-19 vaccine or a placebo. Both conserved end residues are part of each CDR3. Fields, in order: V gene, D gene, clone size, J gene, CDR3 DNA, CDR3 protein. A D gene is named only where the DNA matches it firmly. Only part of the rows carry a size: once, few, many, or a class if the clone is expanded.

>TRBV5-5|-|-|TRBJ2-2
TGTGCCAGCAGCTTGGACATCCCCACCGGGGAGCTGTTTTTT
CASSLDIPTGELFF
>TRBV4-3|-|-|TRBJ1-2
TGCGCCAGCAGCCAAGATGAAGGGTTTGGGTATGGCTACACCTTC
CASSQDEGFGYGYTF
>TRBV7-3|-|once|TRBJ1-6
TGTGCCAGCGGGGACGGGGGGCATAATTCACCCCTCCACTTT
CASGDGGHNSPLHF
>TRBV6-5|-|-|TRBJ1-5
TGTGGTAGTGGCAGGGGCAATCAGCCCCAGCATTTT
CGSGRGNQPQHF
>TRBV19|-|-|TRBJ1-5
TGTGCCAGTAGTATAACCACTAATCAGCCCCAGCATTTT
CASSITTNQPQHF
>TRBV27|TRBD1|-|TRBJ2-7
TGTGCCAGCAGTCCGGACAGGGGTCTAGGGGAGCAGTACTTC
CASSPDRGLGEQYF
>TRBV18|TRBD2|once|TRBJ2-7
TGTGCCAGCTCACCCGGGACTAGCGGACTCTACGAGCAGTACTTC
CASSPGTSGLYEQYF
>TRBV18|TRBD1|-|TRBJ1-1
TGTGCCAGCTCACCACCCGCTGACAGGGAGAACACTGAAGCTTTCTTT
CASSPPADRENTEAFF
>TRBV5-1|TRBD1|-|TRBJ2-5
TGCGCCAGCAGCTTGGCCGCGGGACAGGGGACAGAGACCCAGTACTTC
CASSLAAGQGTETQYF
>TRBV6-5|-|-|TRBJ2-7
TGTGCCAGCAGTTACTCGAGAGGAGGGGCGCGCGAGCAGTACTTC
CASSYSRGGAREQYF
>TRBV5-1|TRBD2|few|TRBJ2-1
TGCGCCAGCAGCTTGGACCTAGCGGGGGGGCAACAGTTCTTC
CASSLDLAGGQQFF
>TRBV7-9|-|-|TRBJ2-6
TGTGCCAGCAGCTTAGTTGACTCTGGGGCCAACGTCCTGACTTTC
CASSLVDSGANVLTF
>TRBV7-2|TRBD2|-|TRBJ2-4
TGTGCCAGCAGCGCCGGGACTAGCGGGGGGAACATTCAGTACTTC
CASSAGTSGGNIQYF
>TRBV23-1|TRBD1|-|TRBJ2-1
TGCGCCAGCAGTCAATCTACCGGGACAGGGTCCCCCAATGAGCAGTTCTTC
CASSQSTGTGSPNEQFF
>TRBV7-8|TRBD1|few|TRBJ1-5
TGTGCCAGCAGCCCTCGGACAGGGACTCTTCAGCCCCAGCATTTT
CASSPRTGTLQPQHF
>TRBV11-2|-|few|TRBJ1-5
TGTGCCAGCAGCTTCTATGACAGTCAGCCCCAGCATTTT
CASSFYDSQPQHF
>TRBV7-2|TRBD1|-|TRBJ2-2
TGTGCCAGCAGCAACAGGGGGCGCTCGCCCGGGGAGCTGTTTTTT
CASSNRGRSPGELFF
>TRBV4-2|-|-|TRBJ1-1
TGTGCCAGCAGCCAACCGATAGTTTCTGAAGCTTTCTTT
CASSQPIVSEAFF
>TRBV6-5|TRBD2|-|TRBJ2-7
TGTGCCTCCCAAACTAGCGGGGGTTACGAGCAGTACTTC
CASQTSGGYEQYF
>TRBV24-1|TRBD1|once|TRBJ1-1
TGTGCCACCAGTGACCCCGACAGGGGGTTAGCTTTCTTT
CATSDPDRGLAFF
>TRBV29-1|-|-|TRBJ1-2
TGCAGCGTTAAGACCGGTGATGGGGGCTACACCTTC
CSVKTGDGGYTF
>TRBV18|TRBD2|-|TRBJ2-7
TGTGCCAGCTCACCACCTGCTAGCGGGGTACCCTACGAGCAGTACTTC
CASSPPASGVPYEQYF
>TRBV7-9|-|-|TRBJ2-5
TGTGCCAGCAGCCCCAAGGAGACCCAGTACTTC
CASSPKETQYF
>TRBV24-1|-|-|TRBJ2-3
TGTGCCACTCAAGGCGGGCCGACAGATACGCAGTATTTT
CATQGGPTDTQYF
>TRBV27|-|-|TRBJ2-7
TGTGCCAGCAGTTTAGTCTGGGAGGACGAGCAGTACTTC
CASSLVWEDEQYF
>TRBV5-6|TRBD1|once|TRBJ2-5
TGTGCCAGCACGACTAGGACAGGGGGCTGGAAGACCCAGTACTTC
CASTTRTGGWKTQYF
>TRBV24-1|TRBD1|-|TRBJ2-3
TGTGCCACCAGTTACGGGACAGGGGGCACAGATACGCAGTATTTT
CATSYGTGGTDTQYF
>TRBV7-2|-|many|TRBJ1-1
TGTGCCAGCAGCTCGGCTATGAACACTGAAGCTTTCTTT
CASSSAMNTEAFF
>TRBV27|-|-|TRBJ2-1
TGTGCCAGCAGTCGGACACGGACCCTCAATGAGCAGTTCTTC
CASSRTRTLNEQFF
>TRBV12-3/TRBV12-4|TRBD1|-|TRBJ1-5
TGTGCCAGCAGCTCACAGGGGCGACAGCCCCAGCATTTT
CASSSQGRQPQHF
>TRBV4-2|TRBD2|few|TRBJ2-2
TGTGCCAGCAGCATACGACTAGCGGGGAGCGGGGAGCTGTTTTTT
CASSIRLAGSGELFF
>TRBV11-2|-|-|TRBJ1-4
TGTGCCAGCAGCCTCTTGGGTGAAAAACTGTTTTTT
CASSLLGEKLFF
>TRBV15|TRBD1|-|TRBJ1-5
TGTGCCACCAGCAGTGTGGTATGGACAGGGGGAACTCCTCAGCCCCAGCATTTT
CATSSVVWTGGTPQPQHF
>TRBV6-5|-|-|TRBJ1-6
TGTGCCAGCAGTTATTCCTTTGTGAATCGGAATTCACCCCTCCACTTT
CASSYSFVNRNSPLHF
>TRBV28|TRBD1|-|TRBJ1-2
TGTGCCAGCAGTTTATATACATCAGGGGGCTTTGGTGGCTACACCTTC
CASSLYTSGGFGGYTF
>TRBV5-3|-|-|TRBJ1-5
TGTGCCAGAAGCTTGAGCAGTCTAAATTGTCAGCCCCAGCATTTT
CARSLSSLNCQPQHF
>TRBV24-1|-|-|TRBJ2-5
TGTGCCACCAGTGGTAGGGCCGGGGAGACCCAGTACTTC
CATSGRAGETQYF
>TRBV7-9|-|-|TRBJ2-7
TGTGCCAGCAGCTTAGATTACAGATACGAGCAGTACTTC
CASSLDYRYEQYF
>TRBV7-6|TRBD2|once|TRBJ2-7
TGTGCCAGCAGCCAACTAGCGGGGGGCTACGAGCAGTACTTC
CASSQLAGGYEQYF
>TRBV18|TRBD1|-|TRBJ1-2
TGTGCCAGCTCACCAACAGGGGACGCTAACTATGGCTACACCTTC
CASSPTGDANYGYTF
>TRBV11-2|-|-|TRBJ1-4
TGTGCCAGCAGGAGACCCGGGAGGGCCCAGGGTGAAAAACTGTTTTTT
CASRRPGRAQGEKLFF
>TRBV6-6|-|-|TRBJ2-5
TGTGCCAGCAGTCTAGCGATCGAGACCCAGTACTTC
CASSLAIETQYF
>TRBV19|-|-|TRBJ1-4
TGTGCCAGTAGTATCCAGGTTGCAACTAATGAAAAACTGTTTTTT
CASSIQVATNEKLFF
>TRBV25-1|-|-|TRBJ2-7
TGTGCCAGCAGTACACCACAGGTTAAAAAGCAGTACTTC
CASSTPQVKKQYF
>TRBV14|-|-|TRBJ2-5
TGTGATAGGCCGTACCAAGAGACCCAGTACTTC
CDRPYQETQYF
>TRBV10-3|-|-|TRBJ2-2
TGTGCCATCAGAGCCTTGGACAGAGCCGGGGAGCTGTTTTTT
CAIRALDRAGELFF
>TRBV6-5|-|-|TRBJ1-1
TGTGCCAGCATTTCGAGGACGAACACTGAAGCTTTCTTT
CASISRTNTEAFF
>TRBV5-1|TRBD1|-|TRBJ2-3
TGCGCCAGCAGCCTGACAGGGCCATCCACAGATACGCAGTATTTT
CASSLTGPSTDTQYF
>TRBV19|TRBD2|-|TRBJ2-5
TGTGCCAGTAGTATACGAGCGGGGGTCCAAGAGACCCAGTACTTC
CASSIRAGVQETQYF
>TRBV6-2/TRBV6-3|-|-|TRBJ1-5
TGTGCCAGCAGTTACGGAACGGTAAATCAGCCCCAGCATTTT
CASSYGTVNQPQHF
>TRBV12-3/TRBV12-4|-|once|TRBJ2-1
TGTGCCAGCAGCCTGTGGGGGGATGAGCAGTTCTTC
CASSLWGDEQFF
>TRBV6-2/TRBV6-3|-|-|TRBJ2-3
TGTGCCAGCAGTTACGGCATTGCGCGGGGCTCCCTCACGGGTACGCAGTATTTT
CASSYGIARGSLTGTQYF
>TRBV20-1|-|few|TRBJ2-7
TGCAGTGCTAGAATAGTGTACGAGCAGTACTTC
CSARIVYEQYF
>TRBV5-4|TRBD1|-|TRBJ1-6
TGTGCCAGCAGCTTAATCGGGACAGGGGACTCACCCCTCCACTTT
CASSLIGTGDSPLHF
>TRBV6-5|-|-|TRBJ2-1
TGTGCCAGCAGGGGGCCTAGCGCCTACAATGAGCAGTTCTTC
CASRGPSAYNEQFF
>TRBV24-1|-|-|TRBJ2-2
TGTGCCACCAGTGAGGCGGGGTCCACCGGGGAGCTGTTTTTT
CATSEAGSTGELFF
>TRBV27|-|-|TRBJ2-7
TGTGCCAGCAGTCGGGGGGTCGGGACAGGTTACAGGTACTACGAGCAGTACTTC
CASSRGVGTGYRYYEQYF
>TRBV30|-|-|TRBJ1-3
TGTGCCTGGACTAAAGATGGGGGCCAGAGCTCTGGAAACACCATATATTTT
CAWTKDGGQSSGNTIYF